This T cell receptor beta chain was obtained from a study of blood T cell repertoires in COVID-19. Turning to the study itself: Some COVID-19 samples were acute and others convalescent; all came from the United States, Italy and Spain. In each case, the material was cDNA or gDNA derived from T cells, B-cell-depleted T cells, or PBMCs.

Source study methods: Estimated nucleated cell counts came from reference gene primer amplification. The method was immunoSEQ multiplex PCR; TCRdb's version includes in-frame clones alone and lacks a portion of them. D and trimming were read from the DNA, whereas the V and J calls and clone size are those reported in that table. This repertoire shows 25,000 to 35,000 clones, about 82% found once; its top ten account for around 7%. The clonotype was recovered from a man in his fifties or sixties with active COVID-19. The specimen sequenced was peripheral blood.

The CDR3 sequence is CASRKSDRGFGYTF. For the CDR3, the DNA is TGTGCCAGTAGGAAATCGGACAGGGGGTTTGGCTACACCTTC. The chain uses TRBV19 and TRBJ1-2; 10 bases line up with TRBD1. V shed 6 bases and J 7 bases; nucleotides not matched to a gene: 8. This CDR3 is 14 amino acids long. From germline, CDR1 is LNHDA and CDR2 SQIVND (reference sequence).